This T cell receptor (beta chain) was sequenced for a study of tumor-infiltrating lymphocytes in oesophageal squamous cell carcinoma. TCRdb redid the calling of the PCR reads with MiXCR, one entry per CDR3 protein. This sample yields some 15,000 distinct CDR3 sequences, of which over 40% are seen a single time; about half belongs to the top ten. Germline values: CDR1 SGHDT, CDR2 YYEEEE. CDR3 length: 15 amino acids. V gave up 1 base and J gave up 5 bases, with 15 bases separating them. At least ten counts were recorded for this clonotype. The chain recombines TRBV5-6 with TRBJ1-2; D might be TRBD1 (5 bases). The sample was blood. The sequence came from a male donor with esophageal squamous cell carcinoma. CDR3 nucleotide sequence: TGTGCCAGCAGCTTGTGGGGGATACGGGTTTATGGCTACACCTTC. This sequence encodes CASSLWGIRVYGYTF.